Following are 16 T cell receptor beta chains from one sample sequenced in a study of blood T cell repertoires in COVID-19. The protocol was immunoSEQ multiplex PCR, while the TCRdb copy is restricted to in-frame clones and leaves out a portion. The sample has about 51,000 clones, around 83% seen once; the top ten hold around an eighth. Sequencing was carried out using peripheral blood. Receptors originate from a human donor with acute or convalescent COVID-19. The donor label of this sample is uncertain.

V gene TRBV7-2 combines with J gene TRBJ2-3; 10 nucleotides line up with TRBD2. The CDR3 runs 16 residues. Per the germline V gene, CDR1 is SGHTA and CDR2 is FQGNSA. J was trimmed by 4 bases and V by 1 base; bases with no gene match: 5. The CDR3, as DNA: TGTGCCAGCAGCTTAGGTAGCGGGGGGCGACCAGATACGCAGTATTTT. Translation: CASSLGSGGRPDTQYF. The variable domain in full, completed from reference TRBV7-2 and TRBJ2-3, reads GAGVSQSPSNKVTEKGKDVELRCDPISGHTALYWYRQSLGQGLEFLIYFQGNSAPDKSGLPSDRFSAERTGGSVSTLTIQRTQQEDSAVYLCASSLGSGGRPDTQYFGPGTRLTVL.

V gene TRBV4-2 combines with J gene TRBJ1-2; TRBD1 agrees at 7 bases. Losses at the gene ends were 2 bases for V and 4 bases for J; bases not matched to a gene: 4. There are 14 residues in the CDR3. In germline, CDR1 is LGHNA, CDR2 YNFKEQ. The CDR3 is CASSQRDSTYGYTF. CDR3 in DNA: TGTGCCAGCAGCCAACGGGACAGCACCTATGGCTACACCTTC.

The chain couples TRBV18 to TRBJ2-3; D gene ambiguous. CDR1 KGHSH and CDR2 LQKENI come from the germline V gene. This CDR3 contains 13 residues. V lost 8 bases and J 4 bases, leaving 13 bases between the germline ends. The chain's CDR3 is CASAVFSADTQYF. CDR3 nucleotides: TGTGCCAGCGCGGTCTTTTCGGCAGATACGCAGTATTTT.

The chain links TRBV19 to TRBJ2-7; TRBD1 matches at 7 bases. Germline CDR1 reads LNHDA; CDR2 reads SQIVND (reference sequence). The CDR3 contains 15 residues. The trim removed 4 bases at V and 0 bases at J, leaving 6 bases unmatched. This CDR3 reads CASSTSGTVSYEQYF. The DNA of the CDR3 is TGTGCCAGTAGTACGTCCGGGACAGTCTCCTACGAGCAGTACTTC.

V is TRBV7-3 and J is TRBJ2-2; TRBD2 agrees at 13 bases. The trim removed 1 base at V and 7 bases at J, leaving 6 bases unmatched. The CDR3 runs to 17 residues. Per the germline V gene, CDR1 is SGHTA and CDR2 is FQGTGA. CDR3 region: CASSLNSGLAGDGELFF. CDR3 sequence (DNA): TGTGCCAGCAGCTTAAACTCTGGACTAGCGGGAGACGGGGAGCTGTTTTTT.

The CDR3 nucleotides read TGTGCCAGCAGCCAAGGGGCCAGGCAAGAGACCCAGTACTTC. Protein: CASSQGARQETQYF. V usage is TRBV3-1 (or the pseudogene TRBV3-2) and J usage is TRBJ2-5; D not certain. The V and J ends lost 1 base and 2 bases respectively, with 8 bases between them. The CDR3 is made up of 14 amino acids. The germline V gene has CDR1 LGHDT and CDR2 YNNKEL (reference sequence).

This sequence joins TRBV19 and TRBJ2-7; maybe TRBD1 (5 bases). Deletions cut 3 bases from V and 0 bases from J, with 9 bases between. The CDR3 length is 14 residues. CDR1 and CDR2 from the germline V gene are LNHDA and SQIVND (reference sequence). The CDR3 nucleotides are TGTGCCAGTAGTATGCACAGGAACTCCTACGAGCAGTACTTC. Translated: CASSMHRNSYEQYF.

The DNA for the CDR3 is TGTGCCAGCAGTTTAGGAGGGATTGAAGCTTTCTTT. This gives the protein CASSLGGIEAFF. V is TRBV12-3 or TRBV12-4 and J is TRBJ1-1; D ambiguous. V lost 1 base and J lost 7, with 7 bases in between. This CDR3 has 12 amino acids.

J is TRBJ1-5 and V is TRBV12-1; TRBD1, the table's D call, lacks a check against the DNA. TRBV12-1 is reported as a pseudogene. The CDR3 extends over 12 amino acids. The chain's CDR3 is CASSQNNQPQHF. CDR3 coding DNA: TGTGCCAGCAGCCAAAACAATCAGCCCCAGCATTTT.

The chain carries TRBV4-3 and TRBJ1-3, with D unclear. Trimming pared 2 bases from V and 4 bases from J, leaving 15 bases between. Germline CDR1 is LGHNA and CDR2 is YSLEER. The CDR3 totals 16 residues. The CDR3 spells CASSQTYSGRGNTIYF. In nucleotides, the CDR3 is TGCGCCAGCAGCCAAACATACTCAGGTCGGGGAAACACCATATATTTT.

V gene TRBV4-2 combines with J gene TRBJ2-7, with 13 bases lining up with TRBD2. This CDR3 is 17 amino acids long. The germline V gene encodes CDR1 LGHNA and CDR2 YNFKEQ. Trimming took 1 base from V and 6 from J; bases not matched to a gene: 9. The chain's CDR3 is CASSQGNGLAGVAEQYF. In nucleotides, the CDR3 is TGTGCCAGCAGCCAAGGAAACGGACTAGCGGGAGTGGCCGAGCAGTACTTC.

CDR3 loop: CASIDRNYGYTF. The CDR3, as DNA: TGTGCCAGCATTGACAGAAACTATGGCTACACCTTC. V gene TRBV25-1 combines with J gene TRBJ1-2; maybe TRBD1 (5 bases). CDR3 length: 12 residues. Germline CDR1 is MGHDK and CDR2 is SYGVNS. Trimming took 7 bases from V and 2 from J, leaving 8 bases between them.

This clone showed up just once. The chain couples TRBV19 to TRBJ2-5, with D possibly TRBD2 on 7 matching bases. Germline CDR1 reads LNHDA; CDR2 reads SQIVND (reference sequence). The CDR3 extends over 14 amino acids. V lost 8 bases, J lost 5 bases, and 18 bases lay in between. The CDR3 coding sequence is TGTGCCAGTGGGGGGGCGGGGAATTCGGAGACCCAGTACTTC. Translating gives CASGGAGNSETQYF.

The rearrangement uses TRBV7-8 and TRBJ1-2; 9 bases fit TRBD1. After removal of 5 bases from V and 5 bases from J, the junction contained 21 bases not matched to a gene. From germline, CDR1 is SGHVS and CDR2 FQNEAQ. CDR3 length: 19 amino acids. Here the CDR3 DNA reads TGTGCCAGCAGCGCCACGGTCGGAGTTTACGGGACAGGGTCGTATGGCTACACCTTC. Its translation is CASSATVGVYGTGSYGYTF.

The chain uses TRBV5-3 and TRBJ2-1; D unresolved. TRBV5-3 is reported as an ORF; its role is uncertain. There are 13 residues in the CDR3. Trimming stripped 0 bases from V and 8 bases from J, with 9 bases between. CDR3 residues: CARSLAVADEQFF. The CDR3 DNA sequence: TGTGCCAGAAGCTTGGCGGTAGCCGATGAGCAGTTCTTC.

This clone was recorded only once. This chain joins TRBV4-1 and TRBJ1-4; 8 bases are a match to TRBD1. The CDR3 consists of 16 residues. Looked up from germline, CDR1 is MGHRA and CDR2 is YSYEKL. V was pared by 1 base and J by 7 bases, with 8 bases of the junction left unmatched. The CDR3 DNA follows: TGCGCCAGCAGCCAAGCCAAGGGACAGGCGGGTGAAAAACTGTTTTTT. This encodes CASSQAKGQAGEKLFF.